The 19 T cell receptor beta chains presented below share a single source sample, sequenced in a study of blood T cell repertoires in COVID-19. The data were produced by immunoSEQ multiplex PCR, yet TCRdb's version contains in-frame clones alone and is incomplete. The sample lists some 200,000 clones; roughly 90% were seen once. Sequenced input: PBMCs or T cells enriched from blood (not recorded which). These TCRs come from a woman younger than 30 who had recovered from COVID-19.

The chain is built from TRBV9 and TRBJ1-2; D possibly corresponds to TRBD1 (5 bases). Trimming pared 0 bases from V and 5 bases from J, leaving 5 bases between. Germline V lookup: CDR1 SGDLS, CDR2 YYNGEE. The CDR3 contains 12 residues. CDR3 sequence reads: CASSVAGYGYTF. The CDR3 bases are TGTGCCAGCAGCGTAGCAGGGTATGGCTACACCTTC.

The sample holds one count of this clone. The chain is built from TRBV19 and TRBJ2-7; 8 bases are shared with TRBD1. Germline values: CDR1 LNHDA, CDR2 SQIVND (reference sequence). V dropped 6 bases and J dropped 5; count of bases not matched to a gene: 9. The CDR3 contains 14 residues. The CDR3 coding sequence is TGTGCCAGTAGGGACAGGGCACGAAACAACGAGCAGTACTTC. Encoded protein: CASRDRARNNEQYF.

The chain combines TRBV3-1 (or the pseudogene TRBV3-2) with TRBJ2-3; D call uncertain. This CDR3 comprises 12 residues. V was pared by 5 bases and J by 3 bases, with 6 bases between. The germline CDR1 and CDR2 sequences are LGHDT and YNNKEL (reference sequence). In nucleotides, the CDR3 is TGTGCCAGCAGCTCCAGTACAGATACGCAGTATTTT. As protein: CASSSSTDTQYF.

The chain couples TRBV3-1 (or the pseudogene TRBV3-2) to TRBJ1-1; weak D call: TRBD1 (6 bases). The CDR3 sequence is 13 residues long. The germline gives CDR1 LGHDT, CDR2 YNNKEL (reference sequence). The V end was cut by 8 bases, the J end by 1 base, with 11 bases between. DNA for the CDR3: TGTGCCAGCCGCAAGACAGGGAACACTGAAGCTTTCTTT. It yields the protein CASRKTGNTEAFF.

The V call is TRBV24-1, the J call TRBJ2-1; TRBD2 might be the D (5 bases). Germline V gene data show CDR1 as KGHDR and CDR2 as SFDVKD. The ends were cut back, 7 bases at V and 6 bases at J, with 12 bases in the middle. The CDR3 extends over 13 amino acids. CDR3 DNA: TGTGCCACCAGCTCGGTCCGGGGCAATGAGCAGTTCTTC. The encoded protein is CATSSVRGNEQFF.

This chain joins TRBV5-1 and TRBJ1-3, with a weak D call TRBD1 (5 bases). This CDR3 region has 14 residues. CDR1 is SGHRS and CDR2 is YFSETQ in the germline V gene. Trimming removed 0 bases at V and 3 bases at J, with 7 bases between. CDR3 bases: TGCGCCAGCAGCTTGGGGGGCCTTGGAAACACCATATATTTT. Protein: CASSLGGLGNTIYF.

This rearrangement joins TRBV28 to TRBJ1-5; D not certain. This CDR3 spans 13 amino acids. Germline V gene sequence: CDR1 MDHEN, CDR2 SYDVKM. The V gene lost 7 bases and the J gene lost 4 bases, with 11 bases spanning the gap. CDR3 nucleotide sequence: TGTGCCAGCACCACCGGGAAAAATCAGCCCCAGCATTTT. Its translation: CASTTGKNQPQHF.

The gene calls are TRBV5-1 and TRBJ1-5; 7 positions agree with TRBD1. Germline V gene lookup returns CDR1 SGHRS and CDR2 YFSETQ. The CDR3 extends over 14 amino acids. V was pared by 3 bases and J by 2 bases, with 2 bases of the junction left unmatched. CDR3 residues: CASSSGQGNQPQHF. CDR3 DNA sequence: TGCGCCAGCAGCTCAGGACAGGGCAATCAGCCCCAGCATTTT.

The chain couples TRBV5-1 to TRBJ2-3; 9 nucleotides align to TRBD1. The CDR3 is 20 residues long. Germline V gives CDR1 SGHRS, CDR2 YFSETQ. With 0 bases clipped from V and 2 bases from J, the junction kept 16 bases outside the gene matches. CDR3 in amino acids: CASSLGTASTGTGPTDTQYF. The CDR3 DNA is TGCGCCAGCAGCTTGGGAACGGCCTCAACAGGGACAGGGCCCACAGATACGCAGTATTTT.

This clone was observed a few times. This chain connects TRBV19 to TRBJ1-5; maybe TRBD1 (5 bases). CDR1 LNHDA and CDR2 SQIVND come from the germline V gene (reference sequence). This CDR3 has 16 amino acids. Trimming shortened V by 0 bases and J by 4 bases, and 13 bases separated the two germline ends. The CDR3 sequence: CASSIDATELNQPQHF. In DNA form, the CDR3 reads TGTGCCAGTAGTATAGATGCGACAGAATTAAATCAGCCCCAGCATTTT.

The genes are TRBV5-1 and TRBJ1-1; TRBD1 might be the D (5 bases). CDR3 length: 15 amino acids. Trimming pared 4 bases from V and 0 bases from J, leaving 13 bases between. CDR1 and CDR2 (germline): SGHRS, YFSETQ. The CDR3, as DNA: TGCGCCAGCAGCGGGGCCGCAACTATGAACACTGAAGCTTTCTTT. This translates into CASSGAATMNTEAFF.

The chain uses TRBV27 and TRBJ1-6; D unresolved. V was shortened by 5 bases and J by 13 bases, with 15 bases between the two germline ends. CDR1 and CDR2 (germline): MNHEY, SMNVEV (reference sequence). The CDR3 is made up of 13 amino acids. CDR3 sequence: CASSDRDFLPLHF. The CDR3 nucleotides are TGTGCCAGCAGTGACCGGGATTTTCTTCCCCTCCACTTT.

V is TRBV7-2 and J is TRBJ2-3; D remains ambiguous. Trimming took off 4 bases at V and 2 bases at J, with 7 bases between the two ends. This CDR3 comprises 13 residues. Looked up from germline, CDR1 is SGHTA and CDR2 is FQGNSA. CDR3 in amino acids: CASSYDSTDTQYF. In DNA form, the CDR3 reads TGTGCCAGCAGCTACGACTCCACAGATACGCAGTATTTT.

The chain combines TRBV4-1 with TRBJ2-3, with 9 bases lining up with TRBD2. The CDR3 sequence is 16 residues long. Germline CDR1 reads MGHRA; CDR2 reads YSYEKL. V trimming: 2 bases; J trimming: 7 bases; junction bases outside the gene matches: 10. CDR3 residues: CASSQPIAGVGNTQYF. In nucleotides, the CDR3 is TGCGCCAGCAGCCAACCCATAGCGGGGGTGGGAAATACGCAGTATTTT.

The chain combines TRBV2 with TRBJ2-5; D might be TRBD2 (7 bases). Looked up from germline, CDR1 is SNHLY and CDR2 is FYNNEI. Trimming left V 10 bases short and J 2 bases short, with 17 bases between. The CDR3 has 14 residues. Written as DNA, the CDR3 is TGTGCCACCAAAGGGGGGGGCCTTCAAGAGACCCAGTACTTC. This codes for CATKGGGLQETQYF. The full variable domain, its missing parts supplied by reference TRBV2 and TRBJ2-5, is EPEVTQTPSHQVTQMGQEVILRCVPISNHLYFYWYRQILGQKVEFLVSFYNNEISEKSEIFDDQFSVERPDGSNFTLKIRSTKLEDSAMYFCATKGGGLQETQYFGPGTRLLVL.

This chain links TRBV2 with TRBJ2-7; 11 nucleotides match TRBD1. CDR1 is SNHLY and CDR2 is FYNNEI in the germline V gene. V lost 6 bases to trimming and J lost 2 bases; unmatched junction nucleotides: 3. This CDR3 is built from 14 residues. The CDR3 here is CASSGQGAAYEQYF. Here the CDR3 DNA reads TGTGCCAGCAGCGGACAGGGGGCTGCCTACGAGCAGTACTTC.

The chain has TRBV9 and TRBJ2-7; the match to TRBD1 covers 9 bases. The CDR3 runs to 15 residues. Germline V lookup: CDR1 SGDLS, CDR2 YYNGEE. Trimming took 2 bases from V and 2 from J; bases not matched to a gene: 5. The CDR3 region is CASSVSGTGTYEQYF. The CDR3 bases are TGTGCCAGCAGCGTCTCCGGGACAGGGACCTACGAGCAGTACTTC.

This chain links TRBV6-5 with TRBJ1-5, with 8 bases aligning to TRBD1. CDR1 is MNHEY and CDR2 is SVGAGI in the germline V gene. With V trimmed by 8 bases and J by 6 bases, 9 bases remained unmatched. The CDR3 consists of 14 residues. The CDR3 spells CASGRQGTTQPQHF. CDR3 sequence (DNA): TGTGCCAGCGGTAGACAGGGGACCACTCAGCCCCAGCATTTT.

CDR3: CASSLRGQGFNEAFF. For the CDR3, the DNA is TGTGCCAGCAGCCTTAGAGGACAGGGTTTTAATGAAGCTTTCTTT. The chain has TRBV3-1 (or the pseudogene TRBV3-2) and TRBJ1-1; 8 bases agree with TRBD1. The CDR3 has 15 residues. The germline V gene has CDR1 LGHDT and CDR2 YNNKEL (reference sequence). J lost 7 bases, V lost 4 bases, and 11 bases had no gene match.